The 27 T cell receptor beta chains given below trace back to one sample, sequenced in a study of T cell clonality in common variable immunodeficiency. The table came from immunoSEQ multiplex PCR; TCRdb's copy has only in-frame clones and leaves some out. Recorded here are 35,000 to 55,000 clones, with no singletons, and the ten leading clones hold about 0.73%. Sequencing input: peripheral blood mononuclear cells. Every receptor here comes from a person between 18 and 69 years old in good health.

There are many counts of this clone. The CDR3 goes on 3 residues after the read ends, and that part is filled in from the germline J gene. The gene calls are TRBV9 and TRBJ2-3, with TRBD1 as a possible D gene (5 bases). The CDR3 has 13 amino acids. Looked up from germline, CDR1 is SGDLS and CDR2 is YYNGEE. V was cut by 0 bases and J by 6 bases, with 8 bases left in between. The sequenced CDR3 bases are TGTGCCAGCAGCGTAGAATCAGGGGATACG. It encodes CASSVESGDT. The whole CDR3 reads CASSVESGDTQYF.

This clone was counted at least ten times. The read ends 3 residues early relative to the CDR3; the germline J gene fills the gap. The chain has TRBV7-2 and TRBJ1-1, with D uncertain. The germline CDR1 and CDR2 sequences are SGHTA and FQGNSA. Trimming shortened V by 1 base and J by 0 bases, and 6 bases separated the two germline ends. This CDR3 is built from 14 residues. The sequenced CDR3 bases are TGTGCCAGCAGCTTAGGTGTCTTGAACACTGAA. Protein product: CASSLGVLNTE. The entire CDR3 is CASSLGVLNTEAFF.

This clone was seen at least ten times. The read gets to within 3 residues of the CDR3 end, and the germline J gene fills in the rest. V gene TRBV15 combines with J gene TRBJ1-2; TRBD1 agrees at 9 bases. Germline CDR1 reads LNHNV; CDR2 reads YYDKDF (reference sequence). This CDR3 is built from 15 residues. Unmatched junction bases numbered 7, after V lost 1 base and J lost 7 bases. This chain's CDR3 is CATSRGAQGASGYTF. The CDR3 DNA, read in part, is TGTGCCACCAGCAGAGGGGCACAGGGGGCAAGTGGC. The whole variable domain, remainder taken from reference TRBV15 and TRBJ1-2, is DAMVIQNPRYQVTQFGKPVTLSCSQTLNHNVMYWYQQKSSQAPKLLFHYYDKDFNNEADTPDNFQSRRPNTSFCFLDIRSPGLGDTAMYLCATSRGAQGASGYTFGSGTRLTVV.

This clone has at least ten counts. The CDR3 is CASSLVVGPYNEQFF. Partial CDR3 DNA: TGTGCCAGCAGCTTAGTGGTGGGGCCGTACAATGAG. The J gene is TRBJ2-1, the V gene TRBV11-3; possible D gene TRBD1, 5 bases. The CDR3 end lies 3 residues beyond the end of the read and is filled in from the germline J gene. V was clipped by 1 base and J by 4 bases, with 11 bases between them. The CDR3 contains 15 residues. From germline, CDR1 is SGHNT and CDR2 YENEEA.

This clone has at least ten counts. The CDR3 end lies 3 residues beyond the end of the read and is filled in from the germline J gene. The V and J genes are TRBV20-1 and TRBJ1-1; no clear D gene. Germline V gene lookup returns CDR1 DFQATT and CDR2 SNEGSKA (reference sequence). Trimming took 0 bases from V and 5 from J, leaving 4 bases between them. The CDR3 is made up of 11 amino acids. The CDR3 sequence is CSARDQTEAFF. Incomplete CDR3 DNA: TGCAGTGCTAGAGATCAGACTGAA.

This clone was seen ten or more times. The read terminates 3 residues ahead of where the CDR3 ends, so the germline J gene completes it. The rearrangement links TRBV5-4 to TRBJ1-1; possibly TRBD1 for D (6 bases). The CDR3 spans 15 residues. Germline V gene data show CDR1 as SGHNT and CDR2 as YYREEE (reference sequence). With 5 bases removed from V and 2 bases from J, the gap between germline ends came to 16 bases. The sequenced part of the CDR3 DNA is TGTGCCAGCAGAGGGAACAGGGTTGGCAACACTGAA. Amino acids: CASRGNRVGNTE. In full, the CDR3 reads CASRGNRVGNTEAFF.

This clone was seen ten or more times. CDR3 protein: CASSPVGGQGANTEAFF. CDR3 DNA, as far as it was read: TGTGCCAGCAGCCCAGTTGGGGGACAGGGGGCGAACACTGAA. The rearrangement links TRBV14 to TRBJ1-1; TRBD1 matches 12 bases. The CDR3 end lies 3 residues beyond the end of the read and is filled in from the germline J gene. V lost 4 bases to trimming and J lost 1 base; unmatched junction nucleotides: 7. The CDR3 has 17 amino acids. Germline CDR1 SGHDN, CDR2 FVKESK.

Ten or more counts support this clone. The read terminates 3 residues ahead of where the CDR3 ends, so the germline J gene completes it. V gene TRBV12-3 or TRBV12-4 combines with J gene TRBJ2-1; 11 bases agree with TRBD2. The ends lost 4 bases at V and 4 bases at J; junction bases unmatched: 3. The CDR3 sequence is 15 residues long. CDR3 amino acids: CASSWGTSGYNEQFF. Incomplete CDR3 DNA: TGTGCCAGCAGTTGGGGGACTAGCGGTTACAATGAG.

This clone has a count of ten or more. The read gets to within 3 residues of the CDR3 end, and the germline J gene fills in the rest. The rearrangement joins TRBV19 to TRBJ1-5; TRBD1 agrees at 8 bases. J was trimmed by 3 bases and V by 4 bases; bases with no gene match: 5. The CDR3 contains 15 residues. The V gene's germline CDR1 is LNHDA and CDR2 SQIVND (reference sequence). CDR3 sequence: CASSTGQADNQPQHF. The DNA read from the CDR3 is TGTGCCAGTAGTACGGGACAGGCAGACAATCAGCCC.

This clone appeared many times. The observed sequence ends 3 residues before the CDR3 terminus, with the missing tail filled in from the germline J gene. The chain couples TRBV9 to TRBJ2-1; 9 bases align to TRBD2. Per germline, CDR1 SGDLS and CDR2 YYNGEE. The junction had 6 bases not matched to a gene; V was cut back by 2 bases and J by 6 bases. CDR3 length: 15 amino acids. The CDR3 here is CASSVGTSSGNEQFF. CDR3 DNA, as far as it was read: TGTGCCAGCAGCGTGGGGACTAGCTCTGGCAATGAG.

This clone was counted many times. The CDR3 end is not reached by the read, which stops 3 residues before it; the germline J gene fills it in. V and J are TRBV6-2 or TRBV6-3 and TRBJ1-2, with 7 bases that match TRBD1. This CDR3 region has 14 residues. V shed 6 bases and J 5 bases; nucleotides not matched to a gene: 9. CDR1 is MNHEY and CDR2 is SVGEGT in the germline V gene. The CDR3 bases that were read are TGTGCCAGCAGCCAGACAGGGACGACTTATGGC. Residues: CASSQTGTTYG. The whole CDR3 sequence is CASSQTGTTYGYTF.

This clone has ten or more counts. The CDR3 loop is CASKQQFQSNYGYTF. The sequenced part of the CDR3 DNA is TGTGCCAGCAAGCAACAGTTCCAGAGTAACTATGGC. This rearrangement joins TRBV4-2 to TRBJ1-2; no definite D call. The CDR3 goes on 3 residues after the read ends, and that part is filled in from the germline J gene. V gave up 7 bases and J gave up 1 base, with 16 bases separating them. From germline, CDR1 is LGHNA and CDR2 YNFKEQ. There are 15 residues in the CDR3.

At least ten counts were recorded for this clone. The read stops 3 residues short of the end of the CDR3; the missing end is completed from the germline J gene. V usage is TRBV4-1 and J usage is TRBJ1-1; D perhaps matches TRBD1 (5 bases). The CDR3 loop spans 15 amino acids. Per germline, CDR1 MGHRA and CDR2 YSYEKL. Trimming removed 0 bases from V and 4 bases from J, with 12 bases in between. Here the CDR3 reads CASSQDRGGGTEAFF. The DNA read from the CDR3 is TGCGCCAGCAGCCAAGATCGGGGGGGTGGCACTGAA.

This clone was seen many times. The read stops 3 residues short of the end of the CDR3; the missing end is completed from the germline J gene. The V and J genes are TRBV5-1 and TRBJ1-2; 7 nucleotides agree with TRBD1. CDR1 is SGHRS, CDR2 YFSETQ, per germline. With V trimmed by 0 bases and J by 4 bases, 6 bases remained unmatched. There are 15 residues in the CDR3. The CDR3: CASSLVRRGSYGYTF. CDR3 DNA (partial): TGCGCCAGCAGCTTGGTTCGCAGGGGGAGCTATGGC. Using reference TRBV5-1 and TRBJ1-2 for the parts outside the CDR3, the full variable domain is KAGVTQTPRYLIKTRGQQVTLSCSPISGHRSVSWYQQTPGQGLQFLFEYFSETQRNKGNFPGRFSGRQFSNSRSEMNVSTLELGDSALYLCASSLVRRGSYGYTFGSGTRLTVV.

This clone was detected many times. The read comes to an end 3 residues before the CDR3 does, leaving the germline J gene to fill in the end. The chain joins TRBV18 to TRBJ1-5; D not resolved. CDR3 size: 13 residues. From germline, CDR1 is KGHSH and CDR2 LQKENI. V dropped 8 bases and J dropped 2 bases, with 10 bases sitting between them. CDR3: CASAGGRNQPQHF. Partial CDR3 DNA: TGTGCCAGCGCGGGAGGTCGCAATCAGCCC.

This clone has ten or more counts. With the read ending 3 residues before the CDR3 end, the germline J gene is used to fill in that end. The chain is built from TRBV5-4 and TRBJ2-1, with 9 bases identical to TRBD2. V was clipped by 0 bases and J by 7 bases; unmatched bases: 5. The CDR3 is made up of 15 amino acids. The germline V gene encodes CDR1 SGHNT and CDR2 YYREEE (reference sequence). CDR3 sequence reads: CASSLGGGAFNEQFF. CDR3 bases read: TGTGCCAGCAGCTTGGGCGGGGGGGCGTTTAATGAG.

On this clone: Read sequence stops 3 residues before the CDR3 end, and the germline J gene provides the missing end. The chain has TRBV11-2 and TRBJ2-1; 7 nucleotides align to TRBD2. Losses at the gene ends were 11 bases for V and 0 bases for J; bases not matched to a gene: 1. The CDR3 extends over 12 amino acids. Germline V CDR1 and CDR2: SGHAT, FQNNGV. The CDR3 protein is CAAGDSYNEQFF. The covered CDR3 bases are TGTGCCGCGGGGGACTCCTACAATGAG.

There are many counts of this clone. Read data end 3 residues before the CDR3 end; the end is taken from the germline J gene. J is TRBJ2-7 and V is TRBV11-2; D is unclear. The germline gives CDR1 SGHAT, CDR2 FQNNGV. Trimming left V 3 bases short and J 2 bases short, with 8 bases between. The CDR3 is 13 amino acids. The covered CDR3 bases are TGTGCCAGCAGCTTCAGCAGGACCTACGAG. Protein product: CASSFSRTYE. The full-length CDR3 reads as CASSFSRTYEQYF.

This clone showed up many times. The observed sequence ends 3 residues before the CDR3 terminus, with the missing tail filled in from the germline J gene. The chain employs TRBV24-1 and TRBJ2-2; possible D gene TRBD1, 5 bases. This CDR3 region has 13 residues. V shed 8 bases and J shed 5 bases, with 11 bases lying between them. Per the germline V gene, CDR1 is KGHDR and CDR2 is SFDVKD. CDR3 sequence: CATMERQTGELFF. The covered CDR3 bases are TGTGCCACCATGGAGAGACAGACCGGGGAG.

Many counts were recorded for this clone. The DNA ends 3 residues before the CDR3 does, and the rest of the CDR3 is filled in from the germline J gene. The chain recombines TRBV2 with TRBJ2-2; 11 nucleotides agree with TRBD2. V shed 4 bases, J shed 1 base, and the junction held 2 bases outside the gene matches. The CDR3 is made up of 16 amino acids. Germline-derived CDR1 and CDR2 are SNHLY and FYNNEI. CDR3 protein: CASSGLAGMNTGELFF. Partial CDR3 DNA: TGTGCCAGCAGTGGACTAGCGGGAATGAACACCGGGGAG.

At least ten counts were recorded for this clone. The read ends 3 residues early relative to the CDR3; the germline J gene fills the gap. The V call is TRBV6-4, the J call TRBJ2-5; TRBD2 matches at 9 bases. Trimming took 3 bases from V and 1 from J; bases not matched to a gene: 0. The CDR3 covers 14 residues. CDR1 MRHNA and CDR2 SNTAGT come from the germline V gene. CDR3 DNA, as far as it was read: TGTGCCAGCAGTGAGCGGGGGGGCCAAGAGACC. Its translation is CASSERGGQET. The complete CDR3 sequence is CASSERGGQETQYF.

The sample holds many counts of this clone. One end of the junction fails to match germline, which may point to a read error. The CDR3 sequence: CASGVSGHNEKLFF. CDR3 DNA, as far as it was read: TGTGCCAGCGGCGTTTCAGGTCATAATGAAAAA. This chain connects TRBV9 to TRBJ1-4; D gene unclear. The DNA ends 3 residues before the CDR3 does, and the rest of the CDR3 is filled in from the germline J gene. Germline CDR1 reads SGDLS; CDR2 reads YYNGEE. The CDR3 covers 14 residues.

This clone has at least ten counts. The CDR3 goes on 3 residues after the read ends, and that part is filled in from the germline J gene. J is TRBJ2-1 and V is TRBV9; D may be TRBD2 (6 bases). The V gene lost 4 bases and the J gene lost 6 bases, with 20 bases spanning the gap. The CDR3 contains 16 residues. Germline V gives CDR1 SGDLS, CDR2 YYNGEE. The CDR3 loop reads CASSLLDSLGGNEQFF. The CDR3 DNA, read in part, is TGTGCCAGCAGCCTCCTTGACTCCCTGGGGGGCAATGAG.

The CDR3 protein is CASSLIVSYDYTF. Incomplete CDR3 DNA: TGTGCCAGCAGCTTAATCGTGTCCTACGAC. The rearrangement joins TRBV7-9 to TRBJ1-2; D unclear. The read terminates 3 residues before the CDR3 end, so the remaining end is supplied by the germline J gene. The CDR3 totals 13 residues. From germline, CDR1 is SEHNR and CDR2 FQNEAQ (reference sequence).

This clone was counted many times. Coverage ceases 3 residues before the CDR3 finishes, and the germline J gene fills in the end. V usage is TRBV11-2 and J usage is TRBJ2-7; weak D call: TRBD2 (6 bases). V lost 0 bases and J lost 6, with 12 bases in between. CDR3 length: 14 residues. Germline V CDR1 and CDR2: SGHAT, FQNNGV. CDR3 residues: CASSLEPPGGEQYF. Partial CDR3 DNA: TGTGCCAGCAGCTTAGAACCCCCCGGGGGCGAG.

This clone has at least ten counts. The read terminates 3 residues ahead of where the CDR3 ends, so the germline J gene completes it. In the same sample, other DNA sequences code for this CDR3. V is TRBV29-1 and J is TRBJ1-2; a weak D match, TRBD1 (5 bases). The length of the CDR3 is 13 residues. Trimming removed 2 bases from V and 5 bases from J, with 12 bases in between. Germline V CDR1 and CDR2: SQVTM, ANQGSEA. Incomplete CDR3 DNA: TGCAGCGTTGAACGGGGGAGTTCGTATGGC. It codes for CSVERGSSYG. The CDR3 as a whole reads CSVERGSSYGYTF.

This clone has at least ten counts. The covered CDR3 bases are TGTGCCAGCAGCCAAGGGGGCAGGGTTGGC. Translating it yields CASSQGGRVG. The whole CDR3 is CASSQGGRVGYTF. This chain uses TRBV4-2 with TRBJ1-2, with D tentatively TRBD1 (5 bases). The read halts 3 residues ahead of the CDR3 end, with the missing end drawn from the germline J gene. CDR3 length equals 13 residues. Trimming removed 1 base from V and 7 bases from J, with 10 bases in between. Germline V gene lookup returns CDR1 LGHNA and CDR2 YNFKEQ.